Here is one TCR beta chain with its context. It has no known antigen specificity. There are no base qualities to consult, and no much larger clone falls within one base. CDR1 and CDR2 were assigned from the germline V gene as KGHSH and LQKENI. V is cut by 2 bases and J by 4 bases, and the space between the germline ends is 11 bases. The CDR3 sequence holds 14 residues, the cysteine and phenylalanine included. Only the CDR3 part of the read is kept: 42 bases, read in frame from the first base. The data were taken from a study of identifying expanded T cells in peripheral blood (dated by TCRdb to the late 2010s). For context, the study as a whole: Separate aliquots of the same genomic DNA pool were sequenced to produce technical replicates, and four replicates were compared in pairs.

Here is what the overall study found, with its caveats: The binomial model flagged roughly 1.3 differentially abundant clones between technical replicates but roughly 15 over approximately 2 weeks and roughly 19 over approximately 4 weeks. Variance in clone template counts between roughly 2-week samples significantly increased with total template count across all healthy donors. The authors expected that biological variance in healthy repertoires might rise further over much longer intervals, such as months to years. The beta-binomial model significantly reduced the number of clones called differentially abundant and the false-positive rate across all healthy-donor time intervals.

During the collection period, no immune events, such as infections, were documented for the healthy donors. Blood repertoires from healthy donors were used as a training cohort for calibrating time-dependent variance in a beta-binomial model of differential abundance of T-cell clones. There were about 10 healthy donors in the training cohort, of whom 3 were female and 7 were male. An age range of about 29 to 65 years, with an average of roughly 45 years, was recorded for the donors. Whole blood from each healthy donor was obtained from a commercial supplier and was collected at three time points roughly 13 days apart. For immunosequencing, genomic DNA was extracted from whole blood that had not been sorted. The immunoSEQ Assay, which uses bias-controlled multiplex PCR amplification of genomic DNA, was used to profile TCRbeta CDR3 regions. On the study's bioinformatics: The absolute abundance of each unique TCRbeta CDR3 region was quantified after sequences were collapsed and filtered. Differential abundance was tested with two models: a binomial (Fisher-equivalent) model and a beta-binomial model that adds time-dependent variance fitted from healthy donors. Clones with fewer than 5 combined templates were removed, and a clone was called differentially abundant if the clone's Benjamini-Hochberg FDR was below 0.01. In the beta-binomial model, variance was expressed as a function of the total template count across the two samples, in the form v = (b*log(k)+a)^2. TCRdb carries this immuneACCESS record with in-frame sequences only. Its versions omit some clonotypes, under half of them owing to an unresolved V gene in the studies checked, with the rest unexplained. D and trimming come from the DNA, and the V and J calls and clone size come from that table. This sample comprises approximately 58,000 clones, approximately 89% of them detected only once. About 3.7% of the sample is in the top ten clones.

The TCR originated in a person aged 18 to 70 in good health. The sample was blood. Rearrangement joined TRBV18 to TRBJ1-2, with the identity of the D gene unclear. The DNA is as follows: TGTGCCAGCTCACCAGATAGGATTTCCTATGGCTACACCTTC. It is translated as CASSPDRISYGYTF.